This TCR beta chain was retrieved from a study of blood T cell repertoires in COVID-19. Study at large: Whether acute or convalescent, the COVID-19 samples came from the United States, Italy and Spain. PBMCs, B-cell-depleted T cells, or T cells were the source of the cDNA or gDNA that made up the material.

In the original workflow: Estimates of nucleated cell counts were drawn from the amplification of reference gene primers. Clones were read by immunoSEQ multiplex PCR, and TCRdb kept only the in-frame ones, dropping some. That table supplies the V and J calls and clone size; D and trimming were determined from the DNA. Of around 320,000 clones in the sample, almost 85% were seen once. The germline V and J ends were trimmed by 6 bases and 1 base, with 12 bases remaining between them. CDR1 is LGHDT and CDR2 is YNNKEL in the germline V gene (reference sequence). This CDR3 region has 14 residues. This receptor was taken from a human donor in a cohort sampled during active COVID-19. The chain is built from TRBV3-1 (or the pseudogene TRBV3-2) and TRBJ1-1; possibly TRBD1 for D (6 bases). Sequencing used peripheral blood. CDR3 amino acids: CASRHRDTNTEAFF. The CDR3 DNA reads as TGTGCCAGCAGACACAGGGATACGAACACTGAAGCTTTCTTT.